This T cell receptor beta chain was obtained from a study of blood T cell repertoires in COVID-19. Study-level information: Material from acute and convalescent COVID-19 was sourced from the United States, Italy and Spain. Sample material is recorded as cDNA or gDNA derived from T cells, B-cell-depleted T cells, or PBMCs.

In the original analysis: Reference gene primers were amplified, and this amplification served to estimate nucleated cell counts. Some clones are missing from TCRdb's copy, which holds only in-frame ones; the method was immunoSEQ multiplex PCR. V, J and clone size derive from that table, while D and trimming were established from the DNA sequence. The sample has a few hundred thousand clones, roughly 88% seen once; the top ten hold around 1.5%. The CDR3 extends over 12 amino acids. Germline V gene lookup returns CDR1 SGHTA and CDR2 FQGNSA. V was clipped by 5 bases and J by 3 bases, with 7 bases between them.

This chain connects TRBV7-2 to TRBJ1-1; D uncertain. Sequences were obtained from peripheral blood. The receptor's source is an older man with acute or convalescent COVID-19. In DNA, the CDR3 is TGTGCCAGCAGCCTACAGCACACTGAAGCTTTCTTT. It is translated as CASSLQHTEAFF.